The 17 T cell receptor beta chains in this list originate from one sample, sequenced in a study of OX40 agonist ivuxolimab in advanced cancers. Measured with immunoSEQ multiplex PCR; TCRdb has only the in-frame clones, and not every one. Found here are roughly 86,000 clones, 90% to 95% of them singletons; the top ten hold more than 0.95%. The material was CD4+ or CD8+ T cells sorted from blood, obtained in a trial of the OX40 agonist ivuxolimab. The receptor source for this set is an adult with an advanced solid tumor such as melanoma, head and neck, liver or kidney cancer.

The J gene is TRBJ2-3, the V gene TRBV2; D might be TRBD1 (5 bases). Trimming shortened V by 6 bases and J by 2 bases, and 12 bases separated the two germline ends. The CDR3 loop spans 14 amino acids. Per germline, CDR1 SNHLY and CDR2 FYNNEI. The CDR3 region has the DNA TGTGCCAGCAGCAGTACAGGATACACAGATACGCAGTATTTT. This translates into CASSSTGYTDTQYF.

The chain has TRBV30 and TRBJ1-2, with D uncertain. Germline V lookup: CDR1 GTSNPN, CDR2 SVGIG (reference sequence). V was shortened by 0 bases and J by 8 bases, with 19 bases between the two germline ends. This CDR3 is 15 amino acids long. This chain's CDR3 is CAWSVGGGSAVGYTF. CDR3 coding DNA: TGTGCCTGGAGTGTAGGCGGAGGGTCAGCAGTCGGCTACACCTTC. Drawing the rest from reference TRBV30 and TRBJ1-2, the complete variable domain is SQTIHQWPATLVQPVGSPLSLECTVEGTSNPNLYWYRQAAGRGLQLLFYSVGIGQISSEVPQNLSASRPQDRQFILSSKKLLLSDSGFYLCAWSVGGGSAVGYTFGSGTRLTVV.

This chain's CDR3 is CASIPTAGQGQETQYF. DNA of the CDR3: TGTGCCAGCATCCCCACCGCGGGACAGGGACAAGAGACCCAGTACTTC. The chain joins TRBV28 to TRBJ2-5, with 9 bases matching TRBD1. CDR3 size: 16 residues. Unmatched junction bases numbered 11, after V lost 7 bases and J lost 2 bases. Germline loops: CDR1 MDHEN, CDR2 SYDVKM.

The J gene is TRBJ2-7, the V gene TRBV4-1; D is undetermined. The CDR3 is made up of 11 amino acids. Germline CDR1 reads MGHRA; CDR2 reads YSYEKL. The V and J ends lost 2 bases and 5 bases respectively, with 4 bases between them. The CDR3 DNA reads TGCGCCAGCAGCCAATTCCACGAGCAGTACTTC. This codes for CASSQFHEQYF.

This clone was detected only once. The chain uses TRBV2 and TRBJ1-5, with 8 bases aligning to TRBD1. Unmatched junction bases numbered 6, after V lost 7 bases and J lost 1 base. The V gene's germline CDR1 is SNHLY and CDR2 FYNNEI. This CDR3 is built from 15 residues. Here the CDR3 reads CASTGQGGSNQPQHF. The CDR3 DNA sequence: TGTGCCAGCACTGGACAGGGTGGGAGCAATCAGCCCCAGCATTTT.

V gene TRBV10-3 combines with J gene TRBJ1-6; D call uncertain. CDR3 length: 13 amino acids. Trimming pared 2 bases from V and 9 bases from J, leaving 8 bases between. Germline V gene sequence: CDR1 ENHRY, CDR2 SYGVKD. DNA for the CDR3: TGTGCCATCAGTGAGGCCGGGAGTTCACCCCTCCACTTT. Protein product: CAISEAGSSPLHF.

The rearrangement uses TRBV5-6 and TRBJ2-1; D gene uncertain. This CDR3 is 11 amino acids long. CDR1 SGHDT and CDR2 YYEEEE come from the germline V gene. V gave up 3 bases and J gave up 2 bases, with 0 bases separating them. The CDR3, as DNA: TGTGCCAGCAGCTCCTACAATGAGCAGTTCTTC. This translates into CASSSYNEQFF.

J is TRBJ1-3 and V is TRBV18; 9 nucleotides align to TRBD1. Germline V gene data show CDR1 as KGHSH and CDR2 as LQKENI. The CDR3 spans 16 residues. Losses at the gene ends were 3 bases for V and 1 base for J; bases not matched to a gene: 4. In nucleotides, the CDR3 is TGTGCCAGCTCACCGACAGGGGGTGGATCTGGAAACACCATATATTTT. It encodes CASSPTGGGSGNTIYF.

The chain uses TRBV11-1 and TRBJ2-1; TRBD2 matches at 7 bases. The V gene's germline CDR1 is SGHAT and CDR2 FQDESV (reference sequence). The CDR3 contains 14 residues. The V gene end was trimmed by 8 bases and the J gene end by 5 bases; junction bases not matched to a gene: 9. As DNA, the CDR3 is TGTGCCAGCCAGCGGGATCCTACCGACAATGAGCAGTTCTTC. It yields the protein CASQRDPTDNEQFF.

V gene TRBV28 combines with J gene TRBJ2-3; D remains ambiguous. The length of the CDR3 is 16 residues. Germline V CDR1 and CDR2: MDHEN, SYDVKM. Deletions cut 3 bases from V and 0 bases from J, with 13 bases between. The CDR3 bases are TGTGCCAGCAGTTTTTTAAGCGTTCCTAGCACAGATACGCAGTATTTT. Translation gives CASSFLSVPSTDTQYF.

A remark on this clone: The same CDR3 also results from other DNA sequences found in this sample. The chain combines TRBV11-2 with TRBJ2-7; no reliable D call. The germline V and J ends were trimmed by 1 base and 2 bases, with 9 bases remaining between them. Per the germline V gene, CDR1 is SGHAT and CDR2 is FQNNGV. The CDR3 length is 14 residues. This chain's CDR3 is CASSLGTVPYEQYF. The CDR3 nucleotides are TGTGCCAGCAGCTTAGGTACGGTTCCCTACGAGCAGTACTTC.

The chain links TRBV7-2 to TRBJ2-1, with no clear D. The CDR3 totals 17 residues. Germline V gene lookup returns CDR1 SGHTA and CDR2 FQGNSA. V dropped 2 bases and J dropped 0 bases, with 14 bases sitting between them. The CDR3 spells CASSLILRVSSYNEQFF. For the CDR3, the DNA is TGTGCCAGCAGCTTAATTTTGAGAGTTAGCTCCTACAATGAGCAGTTCTTC.

This rearrangement joins TRBV19 to TRBJ1-2; 8 bases agree with TRBD1. The V segment lost 5 bases and the J segment 8 bases; nucleotides outside the gene matches: 10. CDR1 LNHDA and CDR2 SQIVND come from the germline V gene (reference sequence). This CDR3 region has 14 residues. The CDR3 sequence: CASSLSDRVGGYTF. Here the CDR3 DNA reads TGTGCCAGTAGTCTCTCGGACAGGGTGGGAGGCTACACCTTC.

The V call is TRBV19, the J call TRBJ2-7; D might be TRBD1 (5 bases). Per germline, CDR1 LNHDA and CDR2 SQIVND (reference sequence). Trimming stripped 0 bases from V and 3 bases from J, with 12 bases between. The CDR3 consists of 15 residues. CDR3 in amino acids: CASSIEAGRNYEQYF. CDR3 DNA: TGTGCCAGTAGTATAGAGGCAGGGCGAAACTACGAGCAGTACTTC.

The chain links TRBV6-1 to TRBJ1-1, with TRBD1 identical over 7 bases. CDR3 length equals 11 residues. Germline CDR1 and CDR2: MNHNS and SASEGT. V dropped 6 bases and J dropped 12; count of bases not matched to a gene: 7. The CDR3 DNA sequence: TGTGCCAGCAGGCGACAGGGCACACCTTTCTTT. This codes for CASRRQGTPFF.

The chain links TRBV19 to TRBJ1-1; D unresolved. The CDR3 length is 12 residues. Trimming took 4 bases from V and 6 from J, leaving 9 bases between them. Germline V gene lookup returns CDR1 LNHDA and CDR2 SQIVND (reference sequence). DNA of the CDR3: TGTGCCAGTAGTACGGGCCCCTCTGAAGCTTTCTTT. Translated: CASSTGPSEAFF.

In nucleotides, the CDR3 is TGTGCCACCAGCAGAGCGGGACAGGGTAATCAGCCCCAGCATTTT. Protein product: CATSRAGQGNQPQHF. The rearrangement joins TRBV15 to TRBJ1-5, with 9 bases matching TRBD1. V lost 1 base and J lost 4; bases outside the gene matches: 2. Germline V CDR1 and CDR2: LNHNV, YYDKDF (reference sequence). This CDR3 contains 15 residues. Complete variable domain (other parts from reference TRBV15 and TRBJ1-5): DAMVIQNPRYQVTQFGKPVTLSCSQTLNHNVMYWYQQKSSQAPKLLFHYYDKDFNNEADTPDNFQSRRPNTSFCFLDIRSPGLGDTAMYLCATSRAGQGNQPQHFGDGTRLSIL.